This TCR beta chain was retrieved from a study of cytomegalovirus exposure and HLA in healthy donors. Findings of the study overall: No immune exposure information besides CMV serostatus was available. Per a prior analysis, the majority of TCR beta V segments were productive roughly 90% or roughly 30% of the time.

CDR1 GTSNPN and CDR2 SVGIG come from the germline V gene (reference sequence). The germline V and J ends were trimmed by 0 bases and 3 bases, with 9 bases remaining between them. The CDR3 is made up of 14 amino acids. In this sample, this clone turned up a few times. Antigen: not known. The primer mix had 60 Vbeta and 13 Jbeta primers. Using immunoSEQ multiplex PCR, the repertoire was profiled, and TCRdb retains in-frame clones only, with some absent. The repertoire holds over 150,000 clones, with 77% as singletons. The chain recombines TRBV30 with TRBJ1-5, with a possible D match to TRBD1 (6 bases). This clonotype was obtained from an older woman in good health and CMV-seropositive. Sequencing was carried out using PBMCs. The CDR3 is CAWSVGGYNQPQHF. The CDR3 nucleotides are TGTGCCTGGAGTGTAGGGGGTTACAATCAGCCCCAGCATTTT.